These T cell receptor beta chains were read from a single sample in a study of T cells in localized non-small cell lung cancer. The data were produced by immunoSEQ multiplex PCR, yet TCRdb's version contains in-frame clones alone and is incomplete. The table has tens of thousands of clones, 85% to 90% seen once. The sample in question was peripheral blood, obtained before any cancer treatment. The receptors come from a woman aged 18-55 years with stage III lung adenocarcinoma. CDR3s leave out the opening cysteine and the closing phenylalanine or tryptophan. The order of the fields is V gene, CDR3 protein.

V gene: TRBV19
CDR3 protein: ASQLSSGANVLT

V gene: TRBV27
CDR3 protein: ASSSRLGQGDPYEQY

V gene: TRBV14
CDR3 protein: ASKGGPNEKLF

V gene: TRBV5-1
CDR3 protein: ASSEGGSGNTIY

V gene: TRBV9
CDR3 protein: ASSDPTAGNTIY

V gene: TRBV5-4
CDR3 protein: ASSLEAGGGETQY

V gene: TRBV4-2
CDR3 protein: ASSQDRWRASGGPDTQY

V gene: TRBV4-1
CDR3 protein: ASSQGRQGTDTQY

V gene: TRBV4-2
CDR3 protein: ASSQEIWTGGNEQF

V gene: TRBV11-2
CDR3 protein: ASSLAGTPANYGYT

V gene: TRBV4-1
CDR3 protein: ASSQVDRAREKLF

V gene: TRBV30
CDR3 protein: AWRQADNEQF

V gene: TRBV13
CDR3 protein: ASSLGAGTQSQY

V gene: TRBV2
CDR3 protein: ASNAGGLSDTQY

V gene: TRBV28
CDR3 protein: ASRPQGGYYGYT

V gene: TRBV25-1
CDR3 protein: ASSPARTYGYT

V gene: TRBV5-4
CDR3 protein: ASSSAGTSGGPKTQY

V gene: TRBV5-1
CDR3 protein: ASSLAEETGYT

V gene: TRBV19
CDR3 protein: ASSPGRGGSTDTQY

V gene: TRBV11-2
CDR3 protein: ASSPQVTGELF

V gene: TRBV5-1
CDR3 protein: ASSPTSGGANEQF

V gene: TRBV7-2
CDR3 protein: ASTTGAEKTQY

V gene: TRBV7-6
CDR3 protein: ASSLEGARHPKETQY

V gene: TRBV10-2
CDR3 protein: ASSEVDEAF

V gene: TRBV5-1
CDR3 protein: ASSQGQGGNTIY

V gene: TRBV5-1
CDR3 protein: ASSLTGLYGYT

V gene: TRBV4-2
CDR3 protein: ASSQAGHLYEQY

V gene: TRBV6-1
CDR3 protein: ASSERGSWSGANVLT

V gene: TRBV7-6
CDR3 protein: ASSRPQGTIY

V gene: TRBV19
CDR3 protein: ASSIGGGRNTEAF

V gene: TRBV10-2
CDR3 protein: ASSESLAGAREQF

V gene: TRBV9
CDR3 protein: ASSVMPAKNIQY

V gene: TRBV6-6
CDR3 protein: ASRPLAASYNEQF

V gene: TRBV18
CDR3 protein: ASSLRQGLDEAF

V gene: TRBV6-1
CDR3 protein: ASSPSGGHTDTQY

V gene: TRBV5-1
CDR3 protein: ASSALQGQGTDTQY

V gene: TRBV5-1
CDR3 protein: ASSWTGSSTDTQY

V gene: TRBV11-2
CDR3 protein: ASSPGTGGAENIQY

V gene: TRBV6-6
CDR3 protein: ASSYRSSGDQPQH

V gene: TRBV5-8
CDR3 protein: ASSLYTRYEQY

V gene: TRBV19
CDR3 protein: ASQSPAGGGYGYT

V gene: TRBV30
CDR3 protein: AWSNNRHSGNTIY

V gene: TRBV5-1
CDR3 protein: ASSPGQGRQPQH

V gene: TRBV9
CDR3 protein: ASSATGLWTNEQF